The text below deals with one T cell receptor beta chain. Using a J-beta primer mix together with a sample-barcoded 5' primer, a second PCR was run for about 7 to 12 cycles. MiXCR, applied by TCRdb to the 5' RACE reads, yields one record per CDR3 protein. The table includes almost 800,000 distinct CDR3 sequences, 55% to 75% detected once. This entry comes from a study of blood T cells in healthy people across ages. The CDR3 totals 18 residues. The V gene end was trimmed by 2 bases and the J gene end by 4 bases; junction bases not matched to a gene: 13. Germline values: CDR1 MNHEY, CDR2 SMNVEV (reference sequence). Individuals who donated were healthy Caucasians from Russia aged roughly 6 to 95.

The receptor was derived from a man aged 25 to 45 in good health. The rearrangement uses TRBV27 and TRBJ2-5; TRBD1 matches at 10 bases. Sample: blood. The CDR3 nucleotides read TGTGCCAGCAGTTTAGGTCACCCCGACAGGGGGCGCGGAGAGACCCAGTACTTC. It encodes CASSLGHPDRGRGETQYF.